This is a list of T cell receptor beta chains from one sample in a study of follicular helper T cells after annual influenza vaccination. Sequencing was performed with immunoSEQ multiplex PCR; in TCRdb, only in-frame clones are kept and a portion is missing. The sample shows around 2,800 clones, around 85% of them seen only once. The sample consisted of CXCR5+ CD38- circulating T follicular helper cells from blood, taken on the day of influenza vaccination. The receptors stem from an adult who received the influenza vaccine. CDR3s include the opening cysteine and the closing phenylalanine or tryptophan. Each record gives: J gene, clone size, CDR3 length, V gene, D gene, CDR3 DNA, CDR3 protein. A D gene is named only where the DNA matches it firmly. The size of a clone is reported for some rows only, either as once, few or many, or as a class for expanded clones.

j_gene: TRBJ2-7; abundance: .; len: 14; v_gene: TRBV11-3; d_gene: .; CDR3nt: TGTGCCAGCAGCTTCACAGGGCCCTCCTACGAGCAGTACTTC; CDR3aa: CASSFTGPSYEQYF
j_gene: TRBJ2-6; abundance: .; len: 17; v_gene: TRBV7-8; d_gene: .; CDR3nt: TGTGCCAGCAGCCCCCTCAACGGACGGACCGGGGCCAACGTCCTGACTTTC; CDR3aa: CASSPLNGRTGANVLTF
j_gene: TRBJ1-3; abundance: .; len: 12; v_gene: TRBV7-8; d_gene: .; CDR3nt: TGTGCCACCCGACCCTCCGGAAACACCATATATTTT; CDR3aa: CATRPSGNTIYF
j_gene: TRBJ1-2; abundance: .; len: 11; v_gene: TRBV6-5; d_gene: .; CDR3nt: TGTGCCAGCAGACACAATGAGGGCTACACCTTC; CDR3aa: CASRHNEGYTF
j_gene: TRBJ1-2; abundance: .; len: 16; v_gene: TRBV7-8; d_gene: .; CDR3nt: TGTGCCAGCAGCTTATATATCGGGGGGCGGAGTGGGGGCTACACCTTC; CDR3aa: CASSLYIGGRSGGYTF
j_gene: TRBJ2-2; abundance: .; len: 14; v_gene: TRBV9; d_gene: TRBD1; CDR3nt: TGTGCCAGCAGCGCAAGGGGACAGACCGGGGAGCTGTTTTTT; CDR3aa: CASSARGQTGELFF
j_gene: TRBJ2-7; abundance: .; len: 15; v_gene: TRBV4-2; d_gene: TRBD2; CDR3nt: TGTGCCAGCAGCCTAGGGGTCGGGGGGGCCTACGAGCAGTACTTC; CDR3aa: CASSLGVGGAYEQYF
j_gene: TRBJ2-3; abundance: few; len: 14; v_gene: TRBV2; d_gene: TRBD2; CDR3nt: TGTGCCAGCAGTCAAGCGGGGGGGTCGGATACGCAGTATTTT; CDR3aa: CASSQAGGSDTQYF
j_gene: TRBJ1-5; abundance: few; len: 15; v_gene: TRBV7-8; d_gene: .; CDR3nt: TGTGCCAGCAGCCTCCGACAGGAACGCAATCAGCCCCAGCATTTT; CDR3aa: CASSLRQERNQPQHF
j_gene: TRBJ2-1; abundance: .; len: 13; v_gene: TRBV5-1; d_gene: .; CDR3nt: TGCGCCAGCAGCTTGGCCGTGGGGCGTGAGCAGTTCTTC; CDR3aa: CASSLAVGREQFF
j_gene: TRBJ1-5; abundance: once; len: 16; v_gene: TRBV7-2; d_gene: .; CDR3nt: TGTGCCAGCAGCTTAGCCGGACAGCCAGGGAGTCAGCCCCAGCATTTT; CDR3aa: CASSLAGQPGSQPQHF
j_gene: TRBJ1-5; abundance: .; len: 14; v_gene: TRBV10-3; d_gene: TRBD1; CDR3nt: TGTGCCACAGGGACAGGGAATAGCAATCAGCCCCAGCATTTT; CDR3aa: CATGTGNSNQPQHF
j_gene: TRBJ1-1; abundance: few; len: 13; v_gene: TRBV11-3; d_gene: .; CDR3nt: TGTGCCAGCAGCTTAAGCGAGGAGGCTGAAGCTTTCTTT; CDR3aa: CASSLSEEAEAFF
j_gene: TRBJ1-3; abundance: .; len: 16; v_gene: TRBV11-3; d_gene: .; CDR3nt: TGTGCCAGCAGCCTAGGAGGAAACTCGGGGGGAAACACCATATATTTT; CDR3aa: CASSLGGNSGGNTIYF
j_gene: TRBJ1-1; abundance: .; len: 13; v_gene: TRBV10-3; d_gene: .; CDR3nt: TGTGCCACCAACGAGGTGATGAACACTGAAGCTTTCTTT; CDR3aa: CATNEVMNTEAFF
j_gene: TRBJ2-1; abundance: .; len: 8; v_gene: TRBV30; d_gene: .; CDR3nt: TGTGCCTGGAATCGTAAGTTCTTC; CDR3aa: CAWNRKFF
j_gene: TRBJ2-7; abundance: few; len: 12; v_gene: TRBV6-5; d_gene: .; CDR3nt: TGTGCCAGCAGTGCCACGAGCTACGAGCAGTACTTC; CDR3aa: CASSATSYEQYF
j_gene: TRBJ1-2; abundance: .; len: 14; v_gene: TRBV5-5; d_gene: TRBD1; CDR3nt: TGTGCCAGCAGCTTGGGAGGGGGCGACTATGGCTACACCTTC; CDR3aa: CASSLGGGDYGYTF
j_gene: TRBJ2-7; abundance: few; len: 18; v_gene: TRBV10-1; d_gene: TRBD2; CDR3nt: TGCGCCAGCCTAAAATTGACTAGCGGGGGAGGAAGTTCCTACGAGCAGTACTTC; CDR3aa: CASLKLTSGGGSSYEQYF
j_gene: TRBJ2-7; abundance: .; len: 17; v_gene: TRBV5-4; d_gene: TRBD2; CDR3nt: TGTGCCAGCAGCCTGGGACTAGCGGGGTCCTTCTCCTACGAGCAGTACTTC; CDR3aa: CASSLGLAGSFSYEQYF
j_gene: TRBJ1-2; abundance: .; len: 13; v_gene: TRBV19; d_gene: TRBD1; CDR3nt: TGTGCCAGTACGGGACAGGGTGGATATGGCTACACCTTC; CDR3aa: CASTGQGGYGYTF
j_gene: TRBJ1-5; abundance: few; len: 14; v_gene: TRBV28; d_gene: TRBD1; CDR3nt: TGTGCCAGCAGCCCCCGACAGGGGACCCAGCCCCAGCATTTT; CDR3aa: CASSPRQGTQPQHF
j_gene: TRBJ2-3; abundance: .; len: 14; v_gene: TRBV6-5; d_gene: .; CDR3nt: TGTGCCAGCAGGCAGGGGGGTCGTCGAGATACGCAGTATTTT; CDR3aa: CASRQGGRRDTQYF
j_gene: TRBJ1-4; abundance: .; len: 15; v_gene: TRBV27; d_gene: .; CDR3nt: TGTGCCAGCAGCCACGGAAATAGTCGGGCTGAAAAACTGTTTTTT; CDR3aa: CASSHGNSRAEKLFF
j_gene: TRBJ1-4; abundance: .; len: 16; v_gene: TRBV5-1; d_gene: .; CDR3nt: TGCGCCAGCAGCCTGGGTTCGACAGGTCCTTGGGAAAAACTGTTTTTT; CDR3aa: CASSLGSTGPWEKLFF
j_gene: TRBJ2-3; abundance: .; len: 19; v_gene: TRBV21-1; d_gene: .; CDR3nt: TGTGCCAGCCCCAAAGGGCTAGCGGGGGTCATCCGGGTCACAGATACGCAGTATTTT; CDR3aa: CASPKGLAGVIRVTDTQYF
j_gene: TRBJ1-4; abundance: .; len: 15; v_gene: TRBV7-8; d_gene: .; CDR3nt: TGTGCCAGCAGCTTAGCGCCCGGACATATAGAAAAACTGTTTTTT; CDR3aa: CASSLAPGHIEKLFF
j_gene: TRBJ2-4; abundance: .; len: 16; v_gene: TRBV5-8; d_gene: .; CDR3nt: TGTGCCAGCAGCTTCCTGAGGCGGTCGGCCAAAAACATTCAGTACTTC; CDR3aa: CASSFLRRSAKNIQYF
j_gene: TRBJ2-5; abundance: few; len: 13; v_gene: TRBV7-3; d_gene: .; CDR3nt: TGTGCCAGCAGCTTTAGCCCCCAAGAGACCCAGTACTTC; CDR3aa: CASSFSPQETQYF
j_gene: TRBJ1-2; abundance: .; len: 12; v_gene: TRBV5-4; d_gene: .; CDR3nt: TGTGCCAGCACCTCTACGACGGGTGGCTACACCTTC; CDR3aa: CASTSTTGGYTF
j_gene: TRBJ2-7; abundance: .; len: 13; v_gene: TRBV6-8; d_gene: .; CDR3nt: TGTGCCAGCAGTTCCTCATCCGAGGGGGAGCAGTACTTC; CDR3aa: CASSSSSEGEQYF
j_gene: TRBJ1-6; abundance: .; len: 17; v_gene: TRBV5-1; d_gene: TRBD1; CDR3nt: TGCGCCAGCAGTTCCGGGACAGGGTACCTATATAATTCACCCCTCCACTTT; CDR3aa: CASSSGTGYLYNSPLHF
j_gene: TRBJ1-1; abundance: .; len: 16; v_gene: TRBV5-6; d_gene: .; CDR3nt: TGTGCCAGCAGCGCCGGGGGGCTGACTATGAACACTGAAGCTTTCTTT; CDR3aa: CASSAGGLTMNTEAFF
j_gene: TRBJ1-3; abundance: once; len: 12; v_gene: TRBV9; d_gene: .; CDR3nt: TGTGCCAGCAGCTCCCAGGGAAACACCATATATTTT; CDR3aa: CASSSQGNTIYF
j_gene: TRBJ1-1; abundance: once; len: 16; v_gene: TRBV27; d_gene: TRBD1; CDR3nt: TGTGCCAGCAGTCCGGTAGCCGGGACAGGGATCACTGAAGCTTTCTTT; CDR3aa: CASSPVAGTGITEAFF
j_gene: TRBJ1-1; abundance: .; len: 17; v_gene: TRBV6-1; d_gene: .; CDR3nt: TGTGCCAGCAGTGAAGAGTTGGCCTCTATAATGAACACTGAAGCTTTCTTT; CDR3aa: CASSEELASIMNTEAFF
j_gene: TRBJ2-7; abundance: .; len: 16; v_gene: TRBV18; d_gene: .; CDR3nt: TGTGCCAGCTCACCCCGAGGAGGGGCAGGGGAATACGAGCAGTACTTC; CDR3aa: CASSPRGGAGEYEQYF
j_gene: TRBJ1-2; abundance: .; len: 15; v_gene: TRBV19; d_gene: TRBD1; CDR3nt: TGTGCCAGTAGTAGGGACAGGGGTCGAAACTATGGCTACACCTTC; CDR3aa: CASSRDRGRNYGYTF
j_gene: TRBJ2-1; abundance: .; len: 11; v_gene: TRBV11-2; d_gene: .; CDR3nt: TGTGCCAGCAGCTTCCGCAATGAGCAGTTCTTC; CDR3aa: CASSFRNEQFF
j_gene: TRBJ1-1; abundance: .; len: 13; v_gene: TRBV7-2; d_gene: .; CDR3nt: TGTGCCAGCAGCTACAGGGAACGGACTGAAGCTTTCTTT; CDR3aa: CASSYRERTEAFF
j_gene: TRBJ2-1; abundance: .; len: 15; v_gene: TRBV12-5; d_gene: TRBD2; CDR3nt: TGTGCTAGTGCCCAGAGCGGGGGGCTCTACAATGAGCAGTTCTTC; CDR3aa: CASAQSGGLYNEQFF
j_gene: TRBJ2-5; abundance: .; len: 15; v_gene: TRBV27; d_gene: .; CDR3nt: TGTGCCAGCAGTTTATACAGGGGGGGCGAAGAGACCCAGTACTTC; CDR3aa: CASSLYRGGEETQYF
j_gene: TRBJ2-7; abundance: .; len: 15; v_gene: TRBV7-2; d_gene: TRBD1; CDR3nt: TGTGCCAGCAGCTTAGCTGGGACAGGGTCCTACGCGCAGTACTTC; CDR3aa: CASSLAGTGSYAQYF
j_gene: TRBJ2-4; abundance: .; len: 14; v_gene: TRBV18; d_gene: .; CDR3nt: TGTGCCAGCTCACCCCCGGAGACCAAAAACATTCAGTACTTC; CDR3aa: CASSPPETKNIQYF
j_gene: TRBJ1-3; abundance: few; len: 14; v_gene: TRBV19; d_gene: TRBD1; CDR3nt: TGTGCCAGTAAGTTGGACAGGGAAGGAAACACCATATATTTT; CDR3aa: CASKLDREGNTIYF
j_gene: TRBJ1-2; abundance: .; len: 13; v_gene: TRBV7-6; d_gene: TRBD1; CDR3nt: TGTGCCAGCAGCCTCGGACAGGGATACGGCTACACCTTC; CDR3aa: CASSLGQGYGYTF
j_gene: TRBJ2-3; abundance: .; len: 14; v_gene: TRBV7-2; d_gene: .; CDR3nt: TGTGCCAGCACTCCCGCCGCGCCCCCAGATACGCAGTATTTT; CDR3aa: CASTPAAPPDTQYF
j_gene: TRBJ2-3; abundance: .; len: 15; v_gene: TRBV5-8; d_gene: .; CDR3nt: TGTGCCAGCAGCTTGGCCTTGTCTCAAGTCGATACGCAGTATTTT; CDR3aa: CASSLALSQVDTQYF
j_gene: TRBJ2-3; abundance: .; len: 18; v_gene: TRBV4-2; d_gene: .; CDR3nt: TGTGCCAGCAGCCAAGGAGCGTCTGCGGGCGCCCGGGCAGATACGCAGTATTTT; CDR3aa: CASSQGASAGARADTQYF
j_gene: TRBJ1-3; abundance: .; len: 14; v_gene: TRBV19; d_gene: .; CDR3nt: TGTGCCAGTAGTACTTGGACCTCTGGAAACACCATATATTTT; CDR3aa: CASSTWTSGNTIYF
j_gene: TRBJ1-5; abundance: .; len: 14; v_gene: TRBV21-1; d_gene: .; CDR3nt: TGTGCCAGCAGCGACCGGGCCTTCAATCAGCCCCAGCATTTT; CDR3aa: CASSDRAFNQPQHF
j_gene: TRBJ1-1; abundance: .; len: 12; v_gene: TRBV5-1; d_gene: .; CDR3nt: TGCGCCAGCAGCTTGGTGGGGAATGAAGCTTTCTTT; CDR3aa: CASSLVGNEAFF
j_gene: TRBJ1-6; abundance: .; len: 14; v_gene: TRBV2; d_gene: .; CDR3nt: TGTGCCAGCAGTGAAGAGACAGGAGATTCACCCCTCCACTTT; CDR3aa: CASSEETGDSPLHF